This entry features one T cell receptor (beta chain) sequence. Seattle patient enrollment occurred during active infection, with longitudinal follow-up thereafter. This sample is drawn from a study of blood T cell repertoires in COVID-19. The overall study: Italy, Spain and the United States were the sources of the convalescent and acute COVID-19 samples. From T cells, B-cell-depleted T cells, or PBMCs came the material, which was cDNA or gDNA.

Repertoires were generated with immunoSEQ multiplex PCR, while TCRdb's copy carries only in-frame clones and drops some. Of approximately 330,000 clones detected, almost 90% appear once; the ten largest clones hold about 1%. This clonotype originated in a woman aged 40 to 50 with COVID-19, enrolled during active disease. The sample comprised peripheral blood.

CDR3 nucleotides: TGCGCCAGCAGCTTGCAGGCGCTCTCCTACGAGCAGTACTTC. It yields the protein CASSLQALSYEQYF. The gene calls are TRBV5-1 and TRBJ2-7; D remains unclear. This CDR3 is 14 amino acids long. Between the trimmed V and J ends, which lost 1 base and 0 bases, there was a span of 8 bases. CDR1 is SGHRS and CDR2 is YFSETQ in the germline V gene.